Each of the 24 T cell receptor beta chains below was sequenced from the same sample in a study of PD-L1 blockade in urothelial cancer. Noted time point: peripheral blood 6 weeks after treatment start. The repertoire was sequenced with immunoSEQ multiplex PCR; TCRdb's copy has only in-frame clones and lacks some. The data contain roughly 45,000 clones, around 80% of them singletons. This material consisted of PBMCs, taken around atezolizumab (anti-PD-L1) treatment. These receptors were collected from a man in his sixties with urothelial cancer.

V and J are TRBV21-1 and TRBJ2-1; the tabulated D call, TRBD2, remains unverified against the DNA. TRBV21-1 is labeled a pseudogene. The CDR3 is made up of 14 amino acids. The CDR3 loop reads CASGRAPFYNEQFF. As DNA, the CDR3 is TGTGCCAGCGGGAGGGCCCCCTTTTACAATGAGCAGTTCTTC.

This clone has a single count. V is TRBV29-1 and J is TRBJ2-1, with D perhaps matching TRBD2 (6 bases). The V gene's germline CDR1 is SQVTM and CDR2 ANQGSEA. The CDR3 has 14 amino acids. Trimming took off 2 bases at V and 3 bases at J, with 11 bases between the two ends. The CDR3 protein is CSVEPWGGYNEQFF. CDR3 sequence (DNA): TGCAGCGTTGAACCCTGGGGAGGCTACAATGAGCAGTTCTTC.

This chain joins TRBV5-1 and TRBJ2-6; TRBD1 is a possible D gene (6 bases). V lost 7 bases, J lost 2 bases, and 16 bases lay in between. The CDR3 consists of 16 residues. In germline, CDR1 is SGHRS, CDR2 YFSETQ. CDR3 nucleotides: TGCGCCAGCGCGGACAGAGTTAAGGCTGGGGCCAACGTCCTGACTTTC. Translated: CASADRVKAGANVLTF. The full variable domain, rest sourced from reference TRBV5-1 and TRBJ2-6, is KAGVTQTPRYLIKTRGQQVTLSCSPISGHRSVSWYQQTPGQGLQFLFEYFSETQRNKGNFPGRFSGRQFSNSRSEMNVSTLELGDSALYLCASADRVKAGANVLTFGAGSRLTVL.

The V gene is TRBV4-2, the J gene TRBJ2-1; 11 bases align to TRBD2. The junction had 10 bases not matched to a gene; V was cut back by 0 bases and J by 6 bases. The CDR3 runs 18 residues. Germline-derived CDR1 and CDR2 are LGHNA and YNFKEQ. CDR3: CASSQEPSLAGGFNEQFF. The DNA of the CDR3 is TGTGCCAGCAGCCAAGAGCCCTCCCTAGCGGGAGGATTCAATGAGCAGTTCTTC.

The chain joins TRBV4-2 to TRBJ2-7; 12 nucleotides match TRBD1. This CDR3 comprises 15 residues. With V trimmed by 1 base and J by 5 bases, 3 bases remained unmatched. Per germline, CDR1 LGHNA and CDR2 YNFKEQ. CDR3 protein: CASSQAGQGANEQYF. In nucleotides, the CDR3 is TGTGCCAGCAGCCAAGCGGGACAGGGGGCCAACGAGCAGTACTTC.

The chain links TRBV5-6 to TRBJ1-5; D unclear. The germline V gene encodes CDR1 SGHDT and CDR2 YYEEEE. This CDR3 has 16 residues. V lost 0 bases, J lost 0 bases, and 10 bases lay in between. The CDR3 DNA reads TGTGCCAGCAGCTTGGGAGGGCCAAATAGCAATCAGCCCCAGCATTTT. The encoded protein is CASSLGGPNSNQPQHF.

The chain is built from TRBV2 and TRBJ1-2; 10 bases fit TRBD1. The CDR3 loop spans 13 amino acids. Germline loops: CDR1 SNHLY, CDR2 FYNNEI. The V segment lost 2 bases and the J segment 7 bases; nucleotides outside the gene matches: 1. The CDR3 here is CASSEWDRGGYTF. In nucleotides, the CDR3 is TGTGCCAGCAGTGAATGGGACAGGGGTGGCTACACCTTC.

A few counts support this clone. The rearrangement uses TRBV4-1 and TRBJ2-1; 8 nucleotides match TRBD2. The V gene's germline CDR1 is MGHRA and CDR2 YSYEKL. V dropped 6 bases and J dropped 10; count of bases not matched to a gene: 8. The CDR3 has 13 amino acids. In nucleotides, the CDR3 is TGCGCCAGCAGACCCGAGGGCGGGAGGGAGCAGTTCTTC. It encodes CASRPEGGREQFF.

The CDR3 nucleotides are TGTGCCAGCAGTTATCTGGGACAGGGAGTAGGCTACACCTTC. The encoded protein is CASSYLGQGVGYTF. The rearrangement uses TRBV6-5 and TRBJ1-2; TRBD1 aligns across 9 bases. V was pared by 3 bases and J by 8 bases, with 7 bases of the junction left unmatched. Germline V lookup: CDR1 MNHEY, CDR2 SVGAGI. The CDR3 is made up of 14 amino acids.

V gene TRBV5-5 combines with J gene TRBJ2-2; 8 bases agree with TRBD1. The V gene end was trimmed by 6 bases and the J gene end by 6 bases; junction bases not matched to a gene: 10. CDR3 length: 15 amino acids. The germline V gene has CDR1 SGHKS and CDR2 YYEKEE (reference sequence). Here the CDR3 DNA reads TGTGCCAGCAAAAACCAGGGGGCTCTCGCCGGGGAGCTGTTTTTT. Protein sequence: CASKNQGALAGELFF.

The chain links TRBV5-1 to TRBJ2-7; 9 bases map to TRBD2. The V segment lost 3 bases and the J segment 2 bases; nucleotides outside the gene matches: 9. The CDR3 is 16 residues long. CDR1 SGHRS and CDR2 YFSETQ come from the germline V gene. The CDR3: CASSSSSSGVPYEQYF. The CDR3 nucleotides read TGCGCCAGCAGCTCATCTTCTAGCGGGGTTCCCTACGAGCAGTACTTC.

The chain joins TRBV6-1 to TRBJ2-7; 8 positions match TRBD2. J gave up 6 bases and V 6 bases, and 10 bases lay outside the gene matches. Germline loops: CDR1 MNHNS, CDR2 SASEGT. The CDR3 is 14 amino acids. Here the CDR3 DNA reads TGTGCCAGCAGCCCCGGGGGGGGCCCCCGCGAGCAGTACTTC. Amino acids: CASSPGGGPREQYF.

The chain carries TRBV5-1 and TRBJ2-5; a possible D gene is TRBD2 (6 bases). The CDR3 covers 15 residues. The V gene's germline CDR1 is SGHRS and CDR2 YFSETQ. Trimming pared 2 bases from V and 4 bases from J, leaving 15 bases between. CDR3 sequence reads: CASSLSLASVETQYF. The CDR3 coding sequence is TGCGCCAGCAGCTTATCCCTAGCGTCCGTAGAGACCCAGTACTTC.

This chain connects TRBV2 to TRBJ2-7; TRBD1 agrees at 7 bases. The germline V gene encodes CDR1 SNHLY and CDR2 FYNNEI. This CDR3 is built from 13 residues. The junction had 2 bases not matched to a gene; V was cut back by 4 bases and J by 2 bases. The CDR3 region has the DNA TGTGCCAGCAGTGTCGGACAGGCCTACGAGCAGTACTTC. Amino acid sequence: CASSVGQAYEQYF.

This CDR3 reads CASSKGGAANEKLFF. The CDR3, as DNA: TGTGCCAGCAGCAAGGGAGGGGCAGCTAATGAAAAACTGTTTTTT. J is TRBJ1-4 and V is TRBV7-9, with D maybe TRBD1 (5 bases). CDR1 SEHNR and CDR2 FQNEAQ come from the germline V gene (reference sequence). The ends were cut back, 5 bases at V and 3 bases at J, with 13 bases in the middle. This CDR3 spans 15 amino acids. The full variable domain, its missing parts supplied by reference TRBV7-9 and TRBJ1-4, is DTGVSQNPRHKITKRGQNVTFRCDPISEHNRLYWYRQTLGQGPEFLTYFQNEAQLEKSRLLSDRFSAERPKGSFSTLEIQRTEQGDSAMYLCASSKGGAANEKLFFGSGTQLSVL.

This chain links TRBV7-2 with TRBJ2-7; the D gene is possibly TRBD2 (5 bases). Germline V gene data show CDR1 as SGHTA and CDR2 as FQGNSA. The CDR3 is 13 amino acids. V shed 1 base and J shed 3 bases, with 7 bases lying between them. In nucleotides, the CDR3 is TGTGCCAGCAGCTTAGGAAGCGGCTACGAGCAGTACTTC. It translates to CASSLGSGYEQYF.

The chain uses TRBV15 and TRBJ1-1, with D possibly matching TRBD1 (6 bases). Per the germline V gene, CDR1 is LNHNV and CDR2 is YYDKDF (reference sequence). This CDR3 is built from 17 residues. Trimming pared 0 bases from V and 5 bases from J, leaving 19 bases between. CDR3 in amino acids: CATSRDPYWKGGTEAFF. CDR3 sequence (DNA): TGTGCCACCAGCAGAGATCCCTATTGGAAGGGGGGGACTGAAGCTTTCTTT.

About this clone: At one boundary the junction diverges from the germline segment, which might be a read error. The chain recombines TRBV4-1 with TRBJ2-2; the D gene is possibly TRBD1 (6 bases). The length of the CDR3 is 16 residues. The germline gives CDR1 MGHRA, CDR2 YSYEKL. CDR3 nucleotide sequence: TGCGCCAGCAGCCAACCTCGACAGGCGAATACCGGGGAGCTGTTTTTT. Its translation: CASSQPRQANTGELFF.

This chain joins TRBV15 and TRBJ2-1; 9 nucleotides align to TRBD1. The CDR3 consists of 16 residues. Trimming cost V 5 bases and J 9 bases; bases outside gene matches: 14. Germline V gives CDR1 LNHNV, CDR2 YYDKDF (reference sequence). CDR3 protein: CATSPPPGQGRVEQFF. The CDR3 DNA reads TGTGCCACCAGCCCCCCCCCGGGACAGGGTCGAGTTGAGCAGTTCTTC.

The V gene is TRBV2, the J gene TRBJ2-2; TRBD1 is a possible D gene (5 bases). CDR3 length: 13 residues. Trimming stripped 5 bases from V and 5 bases from J, with 9 bases between. Germline V gene sequence: CDR1 SNHLY, CDR2 FYNNEI. Here the CDR3 DNA reads TGTGCCAGCAGTCCAGACAGAACCGGGGAGCTGTTTTTT. Its protein product is CASSPDRTGELFF.

The chain couples TRBV7-2 to TRBJ1-1; possible D gene TRBD1, 5 bases. Per germline, CDR1 SGHTA and CDR2 FQGNSA. The CDR3 is 14 amino acids. V shed 2 bases and J shed 5 bases, with 12 bases lying between them. CDR3 nucleotide sequence: TGTGCCAGCAGCTTAAGGGCCGACAGAACTGAAGCTTTCTTT. Translation gives CASSLRADRTEAFF.

A few counts support this clone. The rearrangement uses TRBV7-6 and TRBJ1-5; a possible D gene is TRBD1 (6 bases). Germline-derived CDR1 and CDR2 are SGHVS and FNYEAQ. This CDR3 is 15 amino acids long. V lost 1 base, J lost 7 bases, and 14 bases lay in between. This chain's CDR3 is CASSLDWGQGQPQHF. The CDR3 coding sequence is TGTGCCAGCAGCTTAGATTGGGGGCAGGGGCAGCCCCAGCATTTT.

The chain is built from TRBV28 and TRBJ1-1, with 7 nucleotides matching TRBD1. The CDR3 extends over 11 amino acids. Per the germline V gene, CDR1 is MDHEN and CDR2 is SYDVKM. V dropped 5 bases and J dropped 8; count of bases not matched to a gene: 2. The CDR3 region is CASSPQGEAFF. CDR3 nucleotides: TGTGCCAGCAGTCCACAGGGGGAAGCTTTCTTT.

The rearrangement joins TRBV7-2 to TRBJ2-3, with 9 bases matching TRBD1. CDR1 is SGHTA, CDR2 FQGNSA, per germline. This CDR3 has 16 amino acids. Trimming cost V 4 bases and J 2 bases; bases outside gene matches: 7. This CDR3 reads CASSSRDRVSTDTQYF. The DNA for the CDR3 is TGTGCCAGCAGCTCCCGGGACAGGGTTTCCACAGATACGCAGTATTTT.